This T cell receptor beta chain is from a study of T cell changes during pregnancy in multiple sclerosis. Method: immunoSEQ multiplex PCR; TCRdb's copy keeps in-frame clones and lacks some. The sample contains 130,000 or so clones, 90% to 95% of which appear only once. This CDR3 comprises 15 residues. Germline trimming cut 5 bases from V and 4 bases from J; bases unmatched to any gene: 7. The germline V gene has CDR1 MDHEN and CDR2 SYDVKM. The clonotype was recovered from a female donor with multiple sclerosis, enrolled in a pregnancy study. Sequencing was performed on peripheral blood, taken before pregnancy. The chain carries TRBV28 and TRBJ1-4, with 7 nucleotides matching TRBD1. The CDR3, as DNA: TGTGCCAGCAGTCCCCGACAGGGACTTAATGAAAAACTGTTTTTT. Amino acid sequence: CASSPRQGLNEKLFF.